The sample holds many counts of the clone carrying this TCR beta chain. Germline V lookup: CDR1 MNHEY, CDR2 SMNVEV (reference sequence). The CDR3 is made up of 14 amino acids. Trimming removed 8 bases at V and 4 bases at J, with 15 bases between. The data are from a study of T-cell reconstitution after alpha-beta-depleted transplantation in children. Library preparation (for TCRbeta) was performed with unique molecular identifiers. TCRdb re-called the PCR reads through MiXCR, storing one row per CDR3 protein. The data hold around 250,000 distinct CDR3 sequences, with roughly a quarter observed a single time.

The sequencing here drew on PBMCs, taken before TCRalphabeta/CD19-depleted stem cell transplant. The chain carries TRBV27 and TRBJ2-1; no reliable D call. This TCR was sampled from a girl aged 2 to 10 with Fanconi anemia, due to receive a stem cell transplant. CDR3 nucleotides: TGTGCCAGCGGCAAGGCTAGTGGGTACAATGAGCAGTTCTTC. This translates into CASGKASGYNEQFF.